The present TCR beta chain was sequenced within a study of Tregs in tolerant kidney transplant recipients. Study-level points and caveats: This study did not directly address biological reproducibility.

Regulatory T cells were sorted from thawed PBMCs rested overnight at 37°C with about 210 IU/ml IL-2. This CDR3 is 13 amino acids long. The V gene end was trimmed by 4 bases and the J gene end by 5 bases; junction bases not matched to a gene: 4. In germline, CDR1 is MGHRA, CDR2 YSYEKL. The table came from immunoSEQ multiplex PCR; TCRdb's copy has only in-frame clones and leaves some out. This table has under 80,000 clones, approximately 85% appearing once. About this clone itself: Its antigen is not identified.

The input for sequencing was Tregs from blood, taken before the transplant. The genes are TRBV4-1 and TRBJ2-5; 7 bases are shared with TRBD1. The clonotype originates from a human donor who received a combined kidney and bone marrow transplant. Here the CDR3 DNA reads TGCGCCAGCAGCCGCACAGGGGTTGAGACCCAGTACTTC. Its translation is CASSRTGVETQYF.